This TCR beta chain appears in the sequencing data of a study of blood T cell repertoires in COVID-19. The CDR3 extends over 13 amino acids. The V gene lost 1 base and the J gene lost 6 bases, with 10 bases spanning the gap. Germline assignment: CDR1 GTSNPN and CDR2 SVGIG (reference sequence). Sequenced by immunoSEQ multiplex PCR; TCRdb stores in-frame clones only, minus some. The profile shows approximately 31,000 clones, just over 85% of them singletons. The sample consisted of peripheral blood. The receptor comes from a woman of 80 years or more with active or convalescent COVID-19. The chain recombines TRBV30 with TRBJ1-5; no definite D call. The CDR3 region has the DNA TGTGCCTGGAGTGGGGGAGGAGGTCAGCCCCAGCATTTT. Its translation is CAWSGGGGQPQHF.